This T cell receptor beta chain was recorded in a study of patients and donors after allogeneic stem cell transplantation (dated by TCRdb to about 2020). On this clonotype itself: The specificity of this receptor is unknown. Base qualities were left out, and no much larger clone turns up one base away.

Library method: RT-PCR. Sequencing was performed on a NextSeq 550. TCRdb applied fastp at Q25 and MiXCR to the public reads, then kept only in-frame beta chains. CDR3 protein sequences are deduplicated, and each keeps its most common genes and DNA. In this sample the table shows about 230,000 distinct CDR3 sequences, about 14% of which occur a single time. Jointly, the top ten make up around 10% of the sample. The specimen was blood, either unsorted or a sorted T cell fraction (not recorded which). This receptor was obtained from a human donor who was either an allogeneic HSCT recipient or a stem cell or donor lymphocyte infusion donor (not recorded which). It is not recorded whose cells these are; they may come from a transplant donor.

The CDR3 corresponds to CSGSTDSPYEQYF. The bases are TGCAGCGGGTCTACGGACAGTCCCTACGAGCAGTACTTC. The V and J segments used are TRBV29-1 and TRBJ2-7; the D segment could be TRBD1, given 6 matching bases. The junction carries 15 bases between V and J, which are trimmed by 7 bases and 2 bases respectively. The germline V gene provides CDR1 SQVTM and CDR2 ANQGSEA. The CDR3 contains 13 residues, cysteine and phenylalanine counted. The DNA shown is the 39-base CDR3, in frame from base 1.